These T cell receptor beta chains were read from a single sample in a study of OX40 agonist ivuxolimab in advanced cancers. Using immunoSEQ multiplex PCR, the repertoire was profiled, and TCRdb retains in-frame clones only, with some absent. The repertoire includes about 21,000 clones, around 84% of them detected once, and 11% to 15% sits in the top ten. This material consisted of CD4+ or CD8+ T cells sorted from blood, taken in a trial of the OX40 agonist ivuxolimab. The receptors originated from an adult with an advanced solid tumor such as melanoma, head and neck, liver or kidney cancer. The CDR3 runs from the conserved cysteine through the conserved F or W. D genes are given only for firm matches. Clone size appears in some rows only: once, few, many, or a class for an expanded clone.

cdr3_aa cdr3_nt clone_size j_call d_call v_call
CASNPSGGLDTQYF TGTGCCAGCAACCCTTCGGGAGGCCTAGATACGCAGTATTTT . TRBJ2-3 TRBD2 TRBV7-9
CASSLRTGFYEQYF TGTGCCAGCAGCCTAAGGACAGGTTTTTACGAGCAGTACTTC . TRBJ2-7 TRBD1 TRBV11-2
CASSEATGGSYEQYF TGTGCCAGCAGTGAGGCTACAGGGGGATCCTACGAGCAGTACTTC . TRBJ2-7 TRBD1 TRBV2
CASSLRSSGNTIYF TGTGCCAGCAGCTTGCGTAGCTCTGGAAACACCATATATTTT . TRBJ1-3 . TRBV5-5
CSVEMVGTEAFF TGCAGCGTTGAGATGGTGGGCACTGAAGCTTTCTTT . TRBJ1-1 . TRBV29-1
CASSARANSPLHF TGTGCCAGCAGTGCCCGGGCCAATTCACCCCTCCACTTT . TRBJ1-6 . TRBV6-5
CASSDREIRVAFF TGTGCCAGTTCGGACAGGGAAATAAGGGTAGCTTTCTTT . TRBJ1-1 TRBD1 TRBV19
CASSLSATGGSGYTF TGTGCCAGCAGTTTATCCGCTACCGGGGGGTCGGGCTACACCTTC . TRBJ1-2 . TRBV28
CASSAQDPSSTDTQYF TGTGCCAGCAGTGCCCAGGACCCTTCTAGCACAGATACGCAGTATTTT . TRBJ2-3 . TRBV6-4
CASSSLAGGLGELFF TGTGCCAGCAGCTCTCTAGCGGGGGGGCTCGGGGAGCTGTTTTTT . TRBJ2-2 TRBD2 TRBV11-2
CASSLRLVANTEAFF TGTGCCAGCAGCTTGCGGTTGGTAGCGAACACTGAAGCTTTCTTT . TRBJ1-1 . TRBV5-5
CASSYSEPGDSYEQYF TGTGCCAGCAGTTACTCGGAGCCAGGGGATTCCTACGAGCAGTACTTC . TRBJ2-7 . TRBV6-5
CASSYLPGHGSPLHF TGTGCCAGCAGTTACTTACCGGGGCACGGGTCACCCCTCCACTTT once TRBJ1-6 . TRBV6-5
CASSLLPTSGRGNEQFF TGTGCCAGTAGTCTTCTTCCGACTAGCGGGAGGGGTAATGAGCAGTTCTTC few TRBJ2-1 TRBD2 TRBV19
CASRSDRAPRRYQYF TGTGCCAGCAGATCTGACAGGGCACCCCGTAGGTACCAGTACTTC . TRBJ2-5 TRBD1 TRBV28
CASSFGQGSGTEAFF TGTGCCAGCAGCTTCGGACAGGGGTCGGGAACTGAAGCTTTCTTT . TRBJ1-1 TRBD1 TRBV11-3
CASSFGSSARDTQYF TGCGCCAGCAGCTTTGGTAGTTCCGCCAGAGATACGCAGTATTTT few TRBJ2-3 . TRBV5-1
CASSPKEPDSLYEQYF TGTGCCAGCAGCCCCAAAGAGCCGGACAGCCTCTACGAGCAGTACTTC . TRBJ2-7 . TRBV7-8
CAWSVLGGRLLSYGYTF TGTGCCTGGAGTGTACTCGGGGGGCGCCTCCTATCCTATGGCTACACCTTC . TRBJ1-2 . TRBV30
CASSPATASHQPQHF TGTGCCAGCAGCCCCGCGACGGCCAGTCATCAGCCCCAGCATTTT few TRBJ1-5 . TRBV7-9
CASSWGDRGGEQYF TGTGCCAGCAGCTGGGGGGACAGGGGAGGCGAGCAGTACTTC once TRBJ2-7 TRBD1 TRBV4-2
CAISGKKGTVNTEAFF TGTGCCATCAGTGGGAAAAAAGGGACAGTGAACACTGAAGCTTTCTTT . TRBJ1-1 TRBD1 TRBV10-3
CASSPREGGDIQYF TGTGCCAGCTCACCACGGGAAGGAGGGGACATTCAGTACTTC once TRBJ2-4 . TRBV18
CASSLEEGPFYEQYF TGCGCCAGCAGCTTGGAAGAGGGACCATTCTACGAGCAGTACTTC . TRBJ2-7 . TRBV5-1
CASSIDGQGQHYGYTF TGTGCCAGTAGTATAGACGGACAGGGGCAACACTATGGCTACACCTTC . TRBJ1-2 TRBD1 TRBV19
CASSSGGRGSYEQYF TGTGCCAGCAGCTCTGGGGGCCGGGGGTCATACGAGCAGTACTTC once TRBJ2-7 . TRBV11-2
CASRTSNTGELFF TGTGCCAGCAGGACTAGTAACACCGGGGAGCTGTTTTTT . TRBJ2-2 . TRBV6-6
CASSSYEATEAFF TGCGCCAGCAGCTCTTATGAGGCCACTGAAGCTTTCTTT . TRBJ1-1 . TRBV10-2
CASSQTSGRNYEQYF TGTGCCAGCAGCCAGACTAGCGGGAGAAACTACGAGCAGTACTTC . TRBJ2-7 TRBD2 TRBV11-2
CASLRRHQGTSYNEQFF TGTGCCAGTCTCCGACGGCACCAGGGGACATCCTACAATGAGCAGTTCTTC . TRBJ2-1 . TRBV2
CASSPQGIDGYTF TGTGCCAGCTCACCCCAGGGAATCGATGGCTACACCTTC . TRBJ1-2 . TRBV18
CASRPGTGAGQPQHF TGCGCCAGCAGACCGGGGACAGGGGCTGGGCAGCCCCAGCATTTT once TRBJ1-5 TRBD1 TRBV4-1
CASSQGRGFGQYF TGCGCCAGCAGCCAAGGCCGGGGGTTCGGGCAGTACTTC . TRBJ2-7 . TRBV4-3
CARSLTLDRGDYGYTF TGTGCCAGAAGCTTGACCCTTGACAGGGGAGACTATGGCTACACCTTC . TRBJ1-2 TRBD1 TRBV5-3
CASTGGTGNEKLFF TGTGCCAGCACCGGAGGGACAGGGAATGAAAAACTGTTTTTT . TRBJ1-4 TRBD1 TRBV6-6
CASSTGSEQYF TGTGCCAGCTCTACAGGGAGCGAGCAGTACTTC . TRBJ2-7 . TRBV19
CASSFAAQTGELFF TGTGCCAGCAGCTTTGCAGCACAAACCGGGGAGCTGTTTTTT . TRBJ2-2 . TRBV7-2
CASTPNSKSYGYTF TGTGCCAGCACTCCTAACAGCAAATCCTATGGCTACACCTTC . TRBJ1-2 . TRBV21-1
CAWSSPGLLKNYGYTF TGTGCCTGGAGTTCCCCGGGACTGCTAAAGAACTATGGCTACACCTTC . TRBJ1-2 . TRBV30
CASSYSYGQIYEQYF TGTGCCAGCAGTTACTCCTACGGACAAATCTACGAGCAGTACTTC once TRBJ2-7 . TRBV6-5
CASSQGQGGQPQHF TGCGCCAGCAGCCAAGGCCAGGGAGGTCAGCCCCAGCATTTT once TRBJ1-5 . TRBV4-1
CASSLSATLTDTQYF TGTGCCAGCAGCTTATCGGCGACACTCACAGATACGCAGTATTTT . TRBJ2-3 . TRBV7-8
CTSSPLEGNEQYF TGCACCAGCAGCCCACTAGAGGGTAACGAGCAGTACTTC . TRBJ2-7 . TRBV1
CASSLVAGFTDTQYF TGTGCCAGCAGCTTAGTTGCGGGGTTCACAGATACGCAGTATTTT . TRBJ2-3 . TRBV11-2
CASSLDLTSGGRAKNIQYF TGTGCCAGCAGCTTAGATTTAACTAGCGGGGGCCGGGCCAAAAACATTCAGTACTTC . TRBJ2-4 TRBD2 TRBV11-2
CASSTDYPRHEQFF TGCGCCAGCAGCACGGATTACCCTCGCCATGAGCAGTTCTTC . TRBJ2-1 . TRBV5-1
CASSEIGTDNQPQHF TGTGCCAGCAGTGAAATTGGAACGGATAATCAGCCCCAGCATTTT . TRBJ1-5 . TRBV6-1
CASSPLGGLNYGYTF TGTGCCAGCAGCCCCCTCGGGGGACTCAACTATGGCTACACCTTC . TRBJ1-2 . TRBV11-2
CASSWGDRGYGQYF TGTGCCAGCAGCTGGGGGGACAGGGGATACGGGCAGTACTTC . TRBJ2-7 TRBD1 TRBV11-2
CASSPMRRDSGANVLTF TGTGCCAGCTCACCAATGAGAAGGGATTCTGGGGCCAACGTCCTGACTTTC . TRBJ2-6 . TRBV18
CASSSMGLANSPLHF TGTGCCAGCAGTTCCATGGGACTTGCGAATTCACCCCTCCACTTT . TRBJ1-6 . TRBV6-5